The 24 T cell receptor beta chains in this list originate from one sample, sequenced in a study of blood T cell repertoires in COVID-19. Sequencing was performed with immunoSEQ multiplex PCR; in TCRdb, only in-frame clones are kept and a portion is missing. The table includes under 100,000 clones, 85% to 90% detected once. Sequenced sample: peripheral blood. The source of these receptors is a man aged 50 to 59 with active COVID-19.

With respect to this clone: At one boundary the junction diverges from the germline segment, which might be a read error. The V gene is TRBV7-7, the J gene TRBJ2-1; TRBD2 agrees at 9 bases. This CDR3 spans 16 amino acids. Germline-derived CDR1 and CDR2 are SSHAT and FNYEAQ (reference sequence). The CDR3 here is CASSPTAGGRLGEQFF. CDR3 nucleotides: TGTGCTAGCAGCCCTACGGCGGGGGGGCGGTTAGGTGAGCAGTTCTTC.

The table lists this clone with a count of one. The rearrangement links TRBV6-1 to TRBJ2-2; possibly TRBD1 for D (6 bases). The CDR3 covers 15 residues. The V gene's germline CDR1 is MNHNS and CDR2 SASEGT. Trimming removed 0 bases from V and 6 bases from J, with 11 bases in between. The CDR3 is CASSEALAGAGELFF. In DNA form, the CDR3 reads TGTGCCAGCAGTGAAGCGTTGGCAGGGGCCGGGGAGCTGTTTTTT.

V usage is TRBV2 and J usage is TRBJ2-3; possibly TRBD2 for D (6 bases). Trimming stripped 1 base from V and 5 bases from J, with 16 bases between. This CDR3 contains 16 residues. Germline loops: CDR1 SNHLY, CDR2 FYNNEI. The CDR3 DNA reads TGTGCCAGCAGTGAAGATAGCGGCCTCCGAAGAGATACGCAGTATTTT. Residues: CASSEDSGLRRDTQYF.

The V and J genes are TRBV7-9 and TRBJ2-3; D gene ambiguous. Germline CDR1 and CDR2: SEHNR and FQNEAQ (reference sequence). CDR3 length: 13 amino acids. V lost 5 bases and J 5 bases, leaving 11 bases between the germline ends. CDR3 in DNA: TGTGCCAGCAGCACCGATGAGAGAGATACGCAGTATTTT. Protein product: CASSTDERDTQYF.

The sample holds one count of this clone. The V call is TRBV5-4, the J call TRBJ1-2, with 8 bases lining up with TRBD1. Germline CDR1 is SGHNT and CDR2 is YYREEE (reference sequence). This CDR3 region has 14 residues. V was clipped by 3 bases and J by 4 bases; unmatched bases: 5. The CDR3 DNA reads TGTGCCAGCAGCTCTGGACAGGGAGGCTATGGCTACACCTTC. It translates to CASSSGQGGYGYTF.

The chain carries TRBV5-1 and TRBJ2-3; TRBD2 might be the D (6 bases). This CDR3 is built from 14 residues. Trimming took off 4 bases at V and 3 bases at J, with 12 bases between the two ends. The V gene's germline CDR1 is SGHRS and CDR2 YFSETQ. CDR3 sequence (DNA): TGCGCCAGCAGCGGAGGGCCTGGGACAGATACGCAGTATTTT. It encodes CASSGGPGTDTQYF.

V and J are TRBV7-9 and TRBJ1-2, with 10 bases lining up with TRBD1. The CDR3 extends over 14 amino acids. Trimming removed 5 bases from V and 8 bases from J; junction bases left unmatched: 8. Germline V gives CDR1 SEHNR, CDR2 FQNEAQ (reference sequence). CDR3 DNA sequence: TGTGCCAGCAGCCCCCCCGACAGGGGGCACGGCTACACCTTC. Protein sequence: CASSPPDRGHGYTF.

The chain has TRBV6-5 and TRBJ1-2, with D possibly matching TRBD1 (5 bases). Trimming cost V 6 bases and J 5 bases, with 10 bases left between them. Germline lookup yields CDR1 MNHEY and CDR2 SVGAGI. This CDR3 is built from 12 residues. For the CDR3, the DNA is TGTGCCAGCAGCCGTGACAGATATGGCTACACCTTC. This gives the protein CASSRDRYGYTF.

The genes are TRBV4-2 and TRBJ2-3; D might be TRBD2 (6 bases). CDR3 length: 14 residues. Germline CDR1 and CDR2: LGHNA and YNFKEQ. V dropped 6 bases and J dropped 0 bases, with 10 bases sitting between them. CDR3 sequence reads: CASRTGESTDTQYF. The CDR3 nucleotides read TGTGCCAGCAGAACGGGGGAAAGCACAGATACGCAGTATTTT.

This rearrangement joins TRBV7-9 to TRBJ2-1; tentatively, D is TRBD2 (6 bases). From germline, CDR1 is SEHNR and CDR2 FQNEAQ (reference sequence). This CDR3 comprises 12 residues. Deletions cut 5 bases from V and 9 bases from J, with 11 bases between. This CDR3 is CASSQTSLEQFF. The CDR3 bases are TGTGCCAGCAGCCAAACTAGCCTTGAGCAGTTCTTC.

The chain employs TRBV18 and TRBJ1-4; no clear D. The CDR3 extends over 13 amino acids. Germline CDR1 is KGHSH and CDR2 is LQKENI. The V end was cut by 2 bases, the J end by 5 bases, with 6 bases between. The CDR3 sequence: CASSPGQNEKLFF. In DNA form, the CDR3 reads TGTGCCAGCTCACCAGGGCAGAATGAAAAACTGTTTTTT.

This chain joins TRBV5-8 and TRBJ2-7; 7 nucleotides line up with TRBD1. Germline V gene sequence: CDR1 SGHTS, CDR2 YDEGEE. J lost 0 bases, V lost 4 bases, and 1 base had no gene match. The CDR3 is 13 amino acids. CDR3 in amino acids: CASSDRVSYEQYF. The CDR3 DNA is TGTGCCAGCAGCGACAGGGTCTCCTACGAGCAGTACTTC.

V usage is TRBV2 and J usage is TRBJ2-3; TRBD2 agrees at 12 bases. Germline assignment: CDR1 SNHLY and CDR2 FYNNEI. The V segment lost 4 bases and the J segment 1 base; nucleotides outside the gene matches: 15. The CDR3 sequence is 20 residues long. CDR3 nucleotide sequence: TGTGCCAGCAGTGTTCCCCTAGCGGGGGGGCTGGTCCCAGGCACAGATACGCAGTATTTT. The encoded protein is CASSVPLAGGLVPGTDTQYF.

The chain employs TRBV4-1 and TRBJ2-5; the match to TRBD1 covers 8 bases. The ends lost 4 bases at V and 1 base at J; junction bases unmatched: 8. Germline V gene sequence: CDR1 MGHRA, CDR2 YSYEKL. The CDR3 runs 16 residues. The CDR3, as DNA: TGCGCCAGCAGCCCAAACAGGGGGAATATCCAAGAGACCCAGTACTTC. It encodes CASSPNRGNIQETQYF.

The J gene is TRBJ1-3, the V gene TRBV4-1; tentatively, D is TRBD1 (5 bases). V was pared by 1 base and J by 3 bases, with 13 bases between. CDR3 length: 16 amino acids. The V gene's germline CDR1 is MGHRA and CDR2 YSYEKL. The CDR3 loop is CASSQVPRESGNTIYF. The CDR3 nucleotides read TGCGCCAGCAGCCAAGTACCCAGGGAAAGTGGAAACACCATATATTTT.

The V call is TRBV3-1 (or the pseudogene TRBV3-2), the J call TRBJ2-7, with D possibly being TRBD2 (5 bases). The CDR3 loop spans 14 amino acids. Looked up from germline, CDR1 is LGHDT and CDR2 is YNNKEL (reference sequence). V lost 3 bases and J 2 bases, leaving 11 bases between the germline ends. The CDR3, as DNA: TGTGCCAGCAGCCAGATCCGGGGTACCTACGAGCAGTACTTC. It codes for CASSQIRGTYEQYF.

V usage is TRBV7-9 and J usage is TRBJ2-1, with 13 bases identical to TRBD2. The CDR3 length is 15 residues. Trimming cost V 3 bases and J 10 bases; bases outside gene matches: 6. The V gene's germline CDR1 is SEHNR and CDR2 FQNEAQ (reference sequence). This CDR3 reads CASSFGLAGAREQFF. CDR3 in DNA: TGTGCCAGCAGCTTCGGACTAGCGGGAGCACGGGAGCAGTTCTTC.

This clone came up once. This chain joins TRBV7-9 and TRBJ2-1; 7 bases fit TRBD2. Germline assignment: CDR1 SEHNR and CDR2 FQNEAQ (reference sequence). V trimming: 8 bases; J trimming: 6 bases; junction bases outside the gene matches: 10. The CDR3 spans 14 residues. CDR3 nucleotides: TGTGCCAGCGACCAAAGACTAGCCAGCAATGAGCAGTTCTTC. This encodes CASDQRLASNEQFF.

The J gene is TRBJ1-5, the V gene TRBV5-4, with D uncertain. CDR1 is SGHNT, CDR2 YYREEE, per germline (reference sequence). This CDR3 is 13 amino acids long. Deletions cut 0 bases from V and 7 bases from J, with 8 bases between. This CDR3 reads CASSLDAGQPQHF. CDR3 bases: TGTGCCAGCAGCTTGGACGCGGGACAGCCCCAGCATTTT.

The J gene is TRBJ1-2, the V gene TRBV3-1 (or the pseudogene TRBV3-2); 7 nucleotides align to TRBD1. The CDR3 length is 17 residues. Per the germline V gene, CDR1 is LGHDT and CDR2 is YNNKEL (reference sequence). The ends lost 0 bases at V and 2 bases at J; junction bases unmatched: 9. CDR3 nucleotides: TGTGCCAGCAGCCAAGATCTCTCGACAGGGCTAAACTATGGCTACACCTTC. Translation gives CASSQDLSTGLNYGYTF.

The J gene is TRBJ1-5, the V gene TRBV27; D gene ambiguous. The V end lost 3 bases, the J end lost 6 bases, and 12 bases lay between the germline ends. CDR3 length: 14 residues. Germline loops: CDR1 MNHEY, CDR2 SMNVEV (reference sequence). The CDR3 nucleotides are TGTGCCAGCAGTTTCTACCAGGCCGGTCAGCCCCAGCATTTT. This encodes CASSFYQAGQPQHF.

The CDR3 nucleotides are TGTGCTAGTGGTTTACGGGGGGCAGGCATTCAGTACTTC. Its protein product is CASGLRGAGIQYF. The chain couples TRBV12-5 to TRBJ2-4; maybe TRBD2 (7 bases). Germline V lookup: CDR1 LGHNT, CDR2 FRNRAP. This CDR3 spans 13 amino acids. V shed 3 bases and J shed 9 bases, with 12 bases lying between them.

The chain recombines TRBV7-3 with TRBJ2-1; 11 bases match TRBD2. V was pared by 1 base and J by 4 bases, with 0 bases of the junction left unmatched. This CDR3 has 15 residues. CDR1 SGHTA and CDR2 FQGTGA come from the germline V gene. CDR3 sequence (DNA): TGTGCCAGCAGCTTAAGGACTAGCGGGTACAATGAGCAGTTCTTC. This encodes CASSLRTSGYNEQFF.

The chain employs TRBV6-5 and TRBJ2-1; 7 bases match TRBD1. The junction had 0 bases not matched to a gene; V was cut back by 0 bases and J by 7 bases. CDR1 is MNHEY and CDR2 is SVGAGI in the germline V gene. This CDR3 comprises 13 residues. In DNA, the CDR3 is TGTGCCAGCAGTTACTCGACAGGGAATGAGCAGTTCTTC. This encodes CASSYSTGNEQFF.